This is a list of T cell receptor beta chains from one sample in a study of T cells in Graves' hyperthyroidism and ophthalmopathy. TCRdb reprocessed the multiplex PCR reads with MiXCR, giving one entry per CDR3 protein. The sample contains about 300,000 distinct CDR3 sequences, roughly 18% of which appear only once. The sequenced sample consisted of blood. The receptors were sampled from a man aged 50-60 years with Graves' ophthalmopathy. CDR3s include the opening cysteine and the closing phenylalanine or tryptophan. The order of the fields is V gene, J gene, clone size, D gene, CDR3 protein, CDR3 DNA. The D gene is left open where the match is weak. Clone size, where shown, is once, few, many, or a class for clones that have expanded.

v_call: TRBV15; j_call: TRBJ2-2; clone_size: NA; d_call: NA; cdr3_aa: CATSENTGELFF; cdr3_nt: TGTGCCACCAGCGAGAACACCGGGGAGCTGTTTTTT
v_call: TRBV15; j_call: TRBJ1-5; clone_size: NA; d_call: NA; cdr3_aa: CATSRDNQPQHF; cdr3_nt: TGTGCCACCAGCAGAGATAATCAGCCCCAGCATTTT
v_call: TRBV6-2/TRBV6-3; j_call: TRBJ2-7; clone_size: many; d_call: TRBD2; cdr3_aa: CASSWATSAYEQYF; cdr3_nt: TGTGCCAGCAGTTGGGCGACTAGCGCCTACGAGCAGTACTTC
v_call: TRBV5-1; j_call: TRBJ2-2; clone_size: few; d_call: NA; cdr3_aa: CASSPSTGTGELFF; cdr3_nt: TGCGCCAGCAGCCCCTCTACAGGCACCGGGGAGCTGTTTTTT
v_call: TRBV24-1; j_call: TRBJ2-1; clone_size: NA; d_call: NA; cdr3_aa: CATSDPGPGRQFF; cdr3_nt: TGTGCCACCAGTGACCCGGGTCCGGGCAGACAGTTCTTC
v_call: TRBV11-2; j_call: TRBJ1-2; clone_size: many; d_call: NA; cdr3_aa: CASSLVGGRDGYTF; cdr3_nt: TGTGCCAGCAGCTTAGTAGGGGGGCGCGATGGCTACACCTTC
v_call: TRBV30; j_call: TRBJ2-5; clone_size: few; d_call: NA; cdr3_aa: CACREETQYF; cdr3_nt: TGTGCCTGCCGTGAAGAGACCCAGTACTTC
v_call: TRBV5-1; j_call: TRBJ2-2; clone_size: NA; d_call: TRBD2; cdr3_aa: CASSIGLASTGELFF; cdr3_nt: TGCGCCAGCAGCATAGGACTAGCTAGCACCGGGGAGCTGTTTTTT
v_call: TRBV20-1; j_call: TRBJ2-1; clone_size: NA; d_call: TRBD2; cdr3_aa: CSATGLAGGEGEQFF; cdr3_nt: TGCAGTGCCACAGGCCTAGCGGGGGGTGAGGGTGAGCAGTTCTTC
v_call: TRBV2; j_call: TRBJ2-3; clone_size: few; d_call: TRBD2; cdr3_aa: CASNLAGGGTDTQYF; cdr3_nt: TGTGCCAGTAACTTAGCGGGAGGAGGGACAGATACGCAGTATTTT
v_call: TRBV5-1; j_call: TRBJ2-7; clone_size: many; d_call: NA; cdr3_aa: CASSSSLRDEDYEQYF; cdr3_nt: TGCGCCAGCAGCTCATCACTCCGGGACGAGGATTACGAGCAGTACTTC
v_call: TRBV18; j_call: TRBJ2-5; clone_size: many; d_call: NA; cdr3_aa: CASSPTQETQYF; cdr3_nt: TGTGCCAGCTCACCAACCCAAGAGACCCAGTACTTC
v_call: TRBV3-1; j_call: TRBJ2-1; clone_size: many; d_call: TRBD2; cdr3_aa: CASSQEGLAGVPEQFF; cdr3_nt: TGTGCCAGCAGCCAAGAGGGCCTAGCGGGAGTCCCCGAGCAGTTCTTC
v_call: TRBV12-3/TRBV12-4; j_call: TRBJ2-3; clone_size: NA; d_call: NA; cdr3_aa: CASSFPTGSSSTDTQYF; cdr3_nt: TGTGCCAGCAGTTTCCCAACAGGATCTTCTAGCACAGATACGCAGTATTTT
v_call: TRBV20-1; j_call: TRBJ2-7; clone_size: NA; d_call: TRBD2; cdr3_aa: CSAKLGLAGRGQEQYF; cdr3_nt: TGCAGTGCTAAGCTCGGGCTAGCGGGAAGGGGTCAGGAGCAGTACTTC
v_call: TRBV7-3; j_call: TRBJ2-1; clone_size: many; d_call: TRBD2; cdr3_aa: CASSFRLAGYNEQFF; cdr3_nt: TGTGCCAGCAGCTTCCGACTAGCGGGGTACAATGAGCAGTTCTTC
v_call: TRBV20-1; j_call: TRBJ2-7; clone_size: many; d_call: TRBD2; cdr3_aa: CSAKPPGTSSGYEQYF; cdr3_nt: TGCAGTGCTAAACCCCCCGGGACTAGCTCCGGATACGAGCAGTACTTC
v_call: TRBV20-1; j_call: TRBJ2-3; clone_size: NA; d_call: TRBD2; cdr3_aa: CSAPLAGGDTQYF; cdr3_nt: TGCAGTGCTCCCCTGGCGGGAGGAGATACGCAGTATTTT
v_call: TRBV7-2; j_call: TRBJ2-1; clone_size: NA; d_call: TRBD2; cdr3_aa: CASSYPRTSGRSSYNEQFF; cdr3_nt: TGTGCCAGCAGCTACCCAAGGACTAGCGGGCGTAGCTCCTACAATGAGCAGTTCTTC
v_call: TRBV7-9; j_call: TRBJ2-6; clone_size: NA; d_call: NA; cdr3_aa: CASSNMDSFSGANVLTF; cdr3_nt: TGTGCCAGCAGCAATATGGACAGTTTCTCTGGGGCCAACGTCCTGACTTTC
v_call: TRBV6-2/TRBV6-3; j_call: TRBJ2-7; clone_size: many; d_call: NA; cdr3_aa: CASSYSSGEQYF; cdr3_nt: TGTGCCAGCAGTTACTCAAGTGGCGAGCAGTACTTC
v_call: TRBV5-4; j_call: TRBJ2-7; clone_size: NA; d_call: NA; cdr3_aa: CASSSQGYVQYF; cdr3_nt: TGTGCCAGCAGTTCACAGGGTTACGTGCAGTACTTC
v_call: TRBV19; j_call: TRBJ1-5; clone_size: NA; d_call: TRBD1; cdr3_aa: CASSTKWTGDQPQHF; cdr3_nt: TGTGCCAGTAGTACTAAATGGACAGGGGATCAGCCCCAGCATTTT
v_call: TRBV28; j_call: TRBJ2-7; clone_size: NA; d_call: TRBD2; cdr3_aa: CAYSGGGAYEQYF; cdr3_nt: TGTGCCTATAGCGGCGGGGGGGCCTACGAGCAGTACTTC
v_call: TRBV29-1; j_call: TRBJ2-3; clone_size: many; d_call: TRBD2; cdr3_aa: CSDLGTSGSTDTQYF; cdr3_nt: TGCAGCGACCTCGGGACTAGCGGGAGCACAGATACGCAGTATTTT
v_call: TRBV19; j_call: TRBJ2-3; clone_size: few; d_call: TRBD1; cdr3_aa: CASSIGGQGDTDTQYF; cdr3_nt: TGTGCCAGTAGTATAGGGGGACAGGGAGACACAGATACGCAGTATTTT
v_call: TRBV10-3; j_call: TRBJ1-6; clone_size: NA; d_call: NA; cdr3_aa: CAIQSDYNSPLHF; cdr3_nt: TGTGCCATACAATCGGACTATAATTCACCCCTCCACTTT
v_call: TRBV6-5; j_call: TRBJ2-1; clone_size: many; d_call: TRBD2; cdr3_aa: CASSYSLAGVNEQFF; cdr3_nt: TGTGCCAGCAGTTACTCGCTAGCGGGAGTCAATGAGCAGTTCTTC
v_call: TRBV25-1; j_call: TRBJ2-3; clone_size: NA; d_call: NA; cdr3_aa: CASSESLVGDTQYF; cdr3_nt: TGTGCCAGCAGTGAATCCCTCGTAGGGGATACGCAGTATTTT
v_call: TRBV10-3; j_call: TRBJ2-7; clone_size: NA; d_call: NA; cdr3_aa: CAISELRQAGSYEQYF; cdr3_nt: TGTGCCATCAGTGAGTTAAGACAGGCGGGGTCCTACGAGCAGTACTTC
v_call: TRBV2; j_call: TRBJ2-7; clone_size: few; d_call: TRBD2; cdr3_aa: CASSYSSGSRYEQYF; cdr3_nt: TGTGCCAGCAGTTACTCGAGCGGGAGCAGGTACGAGCAGTACTTC
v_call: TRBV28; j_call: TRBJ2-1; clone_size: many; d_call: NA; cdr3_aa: CASSLFGVRGYNEQFF; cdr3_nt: TGTGCCAGCAGTTTATTTGGAGTTAGGGGCTACAATGAGCAGTTCTTC
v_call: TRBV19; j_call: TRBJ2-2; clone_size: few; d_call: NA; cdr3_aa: CASSLGRGGELFF; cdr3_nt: TGTGCCAGTAGCCTTGGCCGCGGCGGGGAGCTGTTTTTT
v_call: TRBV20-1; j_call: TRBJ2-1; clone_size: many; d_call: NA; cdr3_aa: CSAREGLYSYNEQFF; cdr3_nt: TGCAGTGCTAGAGAAGGGCTGTACTCCTACAATGAGCAGTTCTTC
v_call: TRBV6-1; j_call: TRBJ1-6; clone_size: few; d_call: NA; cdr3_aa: CASSPTGTNSPLHF; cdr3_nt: TGTGCCAGCAGTCCCACAGGGACGAATTCACCCCTCCACTTT
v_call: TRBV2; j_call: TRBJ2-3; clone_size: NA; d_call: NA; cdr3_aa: CASRGDSTDTQYF; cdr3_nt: TGTGCCAGCAGGGGGGACAGCACAGATACGCAGTATTTT
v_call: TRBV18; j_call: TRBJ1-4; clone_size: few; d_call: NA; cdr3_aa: CASSPPSAANEKLFF; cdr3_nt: TGTGCCAGCTCACCCCCCTCGGCGGCTAATGAAAAACTGTTTTTT
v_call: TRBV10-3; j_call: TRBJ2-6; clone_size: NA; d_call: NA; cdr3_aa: CASSHGQLTGANVLTF; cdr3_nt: TGTGCCAGCAGCCATGGACAGCTCACTGGGGCCAACGTCCTGACTTTC
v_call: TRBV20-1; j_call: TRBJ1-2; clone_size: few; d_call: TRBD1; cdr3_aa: CSKTGTGDGYTF; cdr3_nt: TGCAGTAAAACCGGGACAGGGGATGGCTACACCTTC
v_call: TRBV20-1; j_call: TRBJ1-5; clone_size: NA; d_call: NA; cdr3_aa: CSAQRDQPQHF; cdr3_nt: TGCAGTGCTCAACGGGATCAGCCCCAGCATTTT
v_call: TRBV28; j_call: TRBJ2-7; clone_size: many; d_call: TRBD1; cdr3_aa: CASSLGTGGHYEQYF; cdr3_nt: TGTGCCAGCAGTCTCGGGACAGGGGGCCACTACGAGCAGTACTTC
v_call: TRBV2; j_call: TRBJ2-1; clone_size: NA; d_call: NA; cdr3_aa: CASSDRRGRSGEQFF; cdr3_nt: TGTGCCAGCAGTGACAGGCGGGGGCGTTCGGGTGAGCAGTTCTTC
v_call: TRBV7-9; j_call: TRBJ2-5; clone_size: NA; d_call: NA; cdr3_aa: CASSSQGTSGTQYF; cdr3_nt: TGTGCCAGCAGCTCCCAGGGAACCTCCGGGACCCAGTACTTC
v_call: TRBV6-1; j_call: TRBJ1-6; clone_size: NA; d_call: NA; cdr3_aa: CASRIGGSPLHF; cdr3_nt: TGTGCCAGCAGGATAGGAGGGTCACCCCTCCACTTT
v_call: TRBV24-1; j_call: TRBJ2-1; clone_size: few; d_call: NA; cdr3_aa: CATSGYRRNEQFF; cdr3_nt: TGTGCCACCAGTGGGTACAGGAGGAATGAGCAGTTCTTC
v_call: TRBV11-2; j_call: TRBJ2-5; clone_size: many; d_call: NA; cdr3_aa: CASSLDPAGLKYF; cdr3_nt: TGTGCCAGCAGCTTAGATCCCGCCGGGTTAAAGTACTTC
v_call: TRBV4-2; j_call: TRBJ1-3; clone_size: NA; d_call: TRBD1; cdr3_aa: CASSQEDRAGNTIYF; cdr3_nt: TGTGCCAGCAGCCAAGAAGACAGGGCCGGAAACACCATATATTTT
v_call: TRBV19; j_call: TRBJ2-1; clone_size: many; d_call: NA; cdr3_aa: CASSGGGSTYNEQFF; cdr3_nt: TGTGCCAGTAGTGGAGGGGGATCCACCTACAATGAGCAGTTCTTC
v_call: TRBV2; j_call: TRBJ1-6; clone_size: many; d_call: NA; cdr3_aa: CASSPGRLYNSPLHF; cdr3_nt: TGTGCCAGCAGCCCGGGACGTCTGTATAATTCACCCCTCCACTTT
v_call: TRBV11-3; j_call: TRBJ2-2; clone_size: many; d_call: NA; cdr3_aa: CASSLVATGELFF; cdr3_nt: TGTGCCAGCAGCTTAGTGGCCACCGGGGAGCTGTTTTTT
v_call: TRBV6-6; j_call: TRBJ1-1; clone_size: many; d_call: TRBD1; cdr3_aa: CASSYSRGPTEAFF; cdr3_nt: TGTGCCAGCAGTTACTCAAGGGGGCCCACTGAAGCTTTCTTT
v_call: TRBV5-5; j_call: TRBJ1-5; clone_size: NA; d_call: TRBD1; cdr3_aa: CASSLAISGQGRQPQHF; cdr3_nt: TGTGCCAGCAGCTTGGCCATCTCGGGACAGGGGAGGCAGCCCCAGCATTTT
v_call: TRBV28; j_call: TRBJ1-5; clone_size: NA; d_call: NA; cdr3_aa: CASSLIGPNSNQPQHF; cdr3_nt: TGTGCCAGCAGTTTAATTGGCCCGAATAGCAATCAGCCCCAGCATTTT
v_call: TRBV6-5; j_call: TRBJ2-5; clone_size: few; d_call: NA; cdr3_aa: CASSYRQTQYF; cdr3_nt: TGTGCCAGCAGTTACAGGCAGACCCAGTACTTC
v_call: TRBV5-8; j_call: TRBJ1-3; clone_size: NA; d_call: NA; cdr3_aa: CASSVPRALLNTIYF; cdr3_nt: TGTGCCAGCAGTGTCCCGAGGGCCCTACTTAACACCATATATTTT
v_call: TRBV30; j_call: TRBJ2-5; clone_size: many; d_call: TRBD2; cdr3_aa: CAWSGTSGRVETQYF; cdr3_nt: TGTGCCTGGAGTGGGACTAGCGGGAGGGTGGAGACCCAGTACTTC
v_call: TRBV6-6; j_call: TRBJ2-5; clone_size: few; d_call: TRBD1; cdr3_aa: CASSYQGTVQETQYF; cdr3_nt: TGTGCCAGCAGTTACCAGGGGACAGTCCAAGAGACCCAGTACTTC
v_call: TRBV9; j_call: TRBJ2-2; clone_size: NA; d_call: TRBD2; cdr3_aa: CASSVRLAGEKNTGELFF; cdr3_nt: TGTGCCAGCAGCGTCAGACTAGCGGGAGAGAAGAACACCGGGGAGCTGTTTTTT
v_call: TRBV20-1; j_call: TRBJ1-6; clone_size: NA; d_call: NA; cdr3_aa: CSARDVDSPLHF; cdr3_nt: TGCAGTGCTAGAGATGTGGATTCACCCCTCCACTTT
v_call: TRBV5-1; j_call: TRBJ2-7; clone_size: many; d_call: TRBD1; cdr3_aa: CASSIDPGQVYEQYF; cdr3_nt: TGCGCCAGCAGCATAGATCCGGGACAGGTTTACGAGCAGTACTTC